This is a list of T cell receptor beta chains from one sample in a study of shared clonotypes between healthy human individuals. Libraries were prepared by immunoSEQ multiplex PCR; TCRdb keeps only in-frame clonotypes and omits some of them. In the table there are about 380,000 clones, around 96% of which are singletons. Material: memory CD8+ T cells sorted from blood. Every receptor here comes from a man under 40 in good health. Both conserved end residues are part of each CDR3. The order of the fields is D gene, V gene, J gene, clone size, CDR3 DNA, CDR3 protein. D genes are given only for firm matches. Size is omitted from some rows. Given values are once, few, many or a class for expanded clones.

.	TRBV21-1	TRBJ1-5	.	TGTGCCTCGGGAGGGATCAGCAATCAGCCCCAGCATTTT	CASGGISNQPQHF
.	TRBV25-1	TRBJ1-2	.	TGTGCCAGCAGTGGTCATGGTCGAGGAGACTATGGCTACACCTTC	CASSGHGRGDYGYTF
TRBD1	TRBV19	TRBJ1-5	.	TGTGCCAGTAGTGTAGACAGGGGGGGCAATCAGCCCCAGCATTTT	CASSVDRGGNQPQHF
.	TRBV7-8	TRBJ2-1	.	TGTGCCAGCAGCTTAGGGGGCTCCTACAATGAGCAGTTCTTC	CASSLGGSYNEQFF
.	TRBV2	TRBJ2-4	.	TGTGCCAGCAGTGTTGAAGGTCTAGCCAAAAACATTCAGTACTTC	CASSVEGLAKNIQYF
.	TRBV7-2	TRBJ2-5	.	TGTGCCAGCAGCCGGGGACAAGGGGCGGCCAAAGAGACCCAGTACTTC	CASSRGQGAAKETQYF
.	TRBV30	TRBJ2-7	once	TGTGCCTGGAGTCCTGGGGACATCTACGAGCAGTACTTC	CAWSPGDIYEQYF
.	TRBV27	TRBJ2-3	.	TGTGCCAGCAGTTTTTGGGGGGGCACAGATACGCAGTATTTT	CASSFWGGTDTQYF
.	TRBV6-6	TRBJ2-5	.	TGTGCCAGCAGTTACCCAGACCAGTACTTC	CASSYPDQYF
TRBD2	TRBV4-2	TRBJ2-7	.	TGTGCCAGCAGCCAAGGGACTAGCTACGAGCAGTACTTC	CASSQGTSYEQYF
TRBD1	TRBV10-3	TRBJ1-5	.	TGTGCCATCAGTCCCGGACAGGGGCATCAGCCCCAGCATTTT	CAISPGQGHQPQHF
TRBD1	TRBV6-5	TRBJ1-1	.	TGTGCCAGCAGTTACTCGACAGGGGGCGGGCGCACTGAAGCTTTCTTT	CASSYSTGGGRTEAFF
.	TRBV28	TRBJ2-7	.	TGTGCCAGCAGCCTCCCCCTGACCGGCCGGGAGCAGTACTTC	CASSLPLTGREQYF
.	TRBV2	TRBJ1-1	.	TGTGCCAGCAGGGAAAGGTGGGGGCTCACTGAAGCTTTCTTT	CASRERWGLTEAFF
TRBD2	TRBV10-3	TRBJ2-2	.	TGTGCCATCAGTGAGTCGATTGCCCGACTAGCGTCAGGGGAGCTGTTTTTT	CAISESIARLASGELFF
.	TRBV6-5	TRBJ1-1	.	TGTGCCAGCAGTTACTCGGGAAAGGGGGCTTTCTTT	CASSYSGKGAFF
.	TRBV6-1	TRBJ2-3	.	TGTGCCAGCAGGCCCGGGACACACACAGATACGCAGTATTTT	CASRPGTHTDTQYF
.	TRBV7-2	TRBJ2-3	.	TGTGCCAGCAGCTCCCGGAGAGGTTCGGGAGATACGCAGTATTTT	CASSSRRGSGDTQYF
.	TRBV30	TRBJ2-3	.	TGTGCCTGGAGCGGGAGCACAGATACGCAGTATTTT	CAWSGSTDTQYF
.	TRBV7-6	TRBJ2-7	.	TGTGCCAGCAGCTTAGGGACAACCTACGAGCAGTACTTC	CASSLGTTYEQYF
.	TRBV9	TRBJ2-5	.	TGTGCCAGCAGCGTAGACAGGGAAGAGACCCAGTACTTC	CASSVDREETQYF
TRBD2	TRBV4-2	TRBJ2-2	.	TGTGCCAGCAGCCCATGGACTAGCGGGAGGGGAGACGGGGAGCTGTTTTTT	CASSPWTSGRGDGELFF
.	TRBV6-5	TRBJ2-7	.	TGTGCCAGCAGTTACAGTTTTCTTGCGACAGTCTACGAGCAGTACTTC	CASSYSFLATVYEQYF
.	TRBV6-5	TRBJ1-5	.	TGTGCCACCGGGATAGGTGGTAATCAGCCCCAGCATTTT	CATGIGGNQPQHF
.	TRBV11-2	TRBJ2-3	.	TGTGCCAGCAGCTCGAGCTGGACGGGGGCAGATACGCAGTATTTT	CASSSSWTGADTQYF
.	TRBV4-1	TRBJ2-1	.	TGCGCCAGCAGCCCCCACCCGGCCCCTAATGAGCAGTTCTTC	CASSPHPAPNEQFF
.	TRBV30	TRBJ2-1	.	TGTGCCTGGAGTTTAACAGTTGGGCCCTACAATGAGCAGTTCTTC	CAWSLTVGPYNEQFF
.	TRBV28	TRBJ2-7	.	TGTGCCAGCAGTTCCCCTATTAGTTCCCCCTACGAGCAGTACTTC	CASSSPISSPYEQYF
TRBD2	TRBV10-3	TRBJ2-7	.	TGTGCCATCTCTCGGACTAGCGGGAGAGGAGCCTACGAGCAGTACTTC	CAISRTSGRGAYEQYF
.	TRBV4-1	TRBJ1-3	.	TGCGCCAGCAGCCAAGCGGGGCCTGGAAACACCATATATTTT	CASSQAGPGNTIYF
TRBD2	TRBV5-4	TRBJ2-7	.	TGTGCCAGCAGGGATGGGACTAGCCTCTACGAGCAGTACTTC	CASRDGTSLYEQYF
TRBD1	TRBV15	TRBJ2-7	.	TGTGCCACCAGCAGGGACAGGGGGCGCTACGAGCAGTACTTC	CATSRDRGRYEQYF
.	TRBV28	TRBJ1-3	.	TGTGCCATACTATCTGGAAACACCATATATTTT	CAILSGNTIYF
TRBD1	TRBV28	TRBJ2-1	.	TGTGCCAGCAGTTCGGGGACAGGGGGAAGCCATGAGCAGTTCTTC	CASSSGTGGSHEQFF
.	TRBV11-3	TRBJ2-2	.	TGTGCCAGCAGCTTCGGGAGTGAGACCGGGGAGCTGTTTTTT	CASSFGSETGELFF